This T cell receptor (beta chain) emerged from a study of CXCR3-negative and CXCR3-positive naive CD8 T cells. The study, taken as a whole, reports: Both naive subsets had comparably high diversity; memory CD8+ cells much lower. Cryopreservation partially lowered CXCR3 expression, so most assays used fresh PBMCs. Naive CXCR3-positive cells had TRB CDR3s more hydrophobic than those of CXCR3-negative naive cells.

5' RACE that incorporated UMI labels was used to prepare the TRB cDNA libraries. TCRdb reprocessed the 5' RACE reads, with one entry per CDR3 protein and no DNA. Its clone listing holds roughly 61,000 distinct CDR3 sequences. CD45RO-CCR7+CD27+CD95- expression identified naive CD8+ T cells. In germline, CDR1 is MDHEN, CDR2 SYDVKM. This CDR3 region has 15 residues. Concerning this clonotype: The antigen remains unidentified.

The chain recombines TRBV28 with TRBJ2-5; TCRdb's assignment of TRBD1 cannot be checked, as there is no DNA. The receptor was derived from a human donor in good health. Some clones in this sample may be carry-over from other donors' samples. Sequencing used naive CXCR3+ CD8+ T cells from blood. Subset here: CD45RO-CCR7+CD27+CD95- naive CD8+ T cells expressing CXCR3 (TNR3+). CDR3 loop: CASSLLGGDQETQYF.